The entry below describes one TCR beta chain. Its antigen remains unknown. Trimming removed 7 bases from V and 7 bases from J; junction bases left unmatched: 12. The CDR3 totals 14 residues. Germline-derived CDR1 and CDR2 are MDHEN and SYDVKM. While unrecorded immune exposures were likely, the donors were nominally healthy when sampled. This record comes from a study of cytomegalovirus exposure and HLA in healthy donors. Study-wide points: A later analysis linked some 17,000 TCR beta sequences to HLA alleles at 0.05 false discovery rate. In a later analysis, donors in an Asian-associated ancestry cluster reportedly had fewer N-insertions in productive TCRs than the cohort mean. In a later analysis, V- and J-gene trimming of beta chains associated with a DCLRE1C missense variant, replicated independently.

13 Jbeta primers and 60 Vbeta primers were used for the PCR. Clones were read by immunoSEQ multiplex PCR, and TCRdb kept only the in-frame ones, dropping some. The table records 100,000 to 150,000 clones, approximately 80% of them present only once. This sequence was found in a woman aged 35 to 49 in good health and CMV-seropositive. The gene calls are TRBV28 and TRBJ2-7; 8 bases agree with TRBD1. Input material: PBMCs. The DNA of the CDR3 is TGTGCCAGCACCTTGGCAGGGGGCTGGGAGGAGCAGTACTTC. Translation: CASTLAGGWEEQYF. The whole variable domain, remainder taken from reference TRBV28 and TRBJ2-7, is DVKVTQSSRYLVKRTGEKVFLECVQDMDHENMFWYRQDPGLGLRLIYFSYDVKMKEKGDIPEGYSVSREKKERFSLILESASTNQTSMYLCASTLAGGWEEQYFGPGTRLTVT.